Here is one TCR beta chain with its context. The data stem from a study of T-cell memory formation after mild COVID-19. CDR3 size: 15 residues. V shed 8 bases and J shed 3 bases, with 19 bases lying between them. Per germline, CDR1 MNHNS and CDR2 SASEGT. TCRdb independently ran MiXCR on the 5' RACE reads; one entry per CDR3 protein. The table records roughly 510,000 distinct CDR3 sequences, roughly a sixth of them present only once. This rearrangement joins TRBV6-1 to TRBJ1-1; tentative D call: TRBD1 (5 bases). Input material: PBMCs or a T cell subset sorted from them (not recorded which). This sequence originates from an adult woman who had mild COVID-19 (a few samples of this study predate the infection). Cell type and time point are not known. The DNA for the CDR3 is TGTGCCAGCGGGGCAGGCGAGCGTTCTGACACTGAAGCTTTCTTT. Translation gives CASGAGERSDTEAFF.